The sequence of this TCR beta chain was determined in a study of blood T cell repertoires in COVID-19. Study information: PBMCs, B-cell-depleted T cells, or T cells were the source of the cDNA or gDNA that made up the material.

Trimming removed 7 bases from V and 0 bases from J, with 16 bases in between. The germline V gene has CDR1 MDHEN and CDR2 SYDVKM. This CDR3 has 15 residues. Sequencing used immunoSEQ multiplex PCR; TCRdb keeps in-frame clones, though not all of them. This sample has more than 150,000 clones, with 80% to 90% found just once. The chain is built from TRBV28 and TRBJ2-7; D is possibly TRBD2 (7 bases). What was sequenced was peripheral blood. This sequence originates from a man aged 25 to 40 with active or convalescent COVID-19. The CDR3 loop reads CASTATRGASYEQYV. In DNA form, the CDR3 reads TGTGCCAGCACGGCAACTCGGGGGGCCTCCTACGAGCAGTACGTC.